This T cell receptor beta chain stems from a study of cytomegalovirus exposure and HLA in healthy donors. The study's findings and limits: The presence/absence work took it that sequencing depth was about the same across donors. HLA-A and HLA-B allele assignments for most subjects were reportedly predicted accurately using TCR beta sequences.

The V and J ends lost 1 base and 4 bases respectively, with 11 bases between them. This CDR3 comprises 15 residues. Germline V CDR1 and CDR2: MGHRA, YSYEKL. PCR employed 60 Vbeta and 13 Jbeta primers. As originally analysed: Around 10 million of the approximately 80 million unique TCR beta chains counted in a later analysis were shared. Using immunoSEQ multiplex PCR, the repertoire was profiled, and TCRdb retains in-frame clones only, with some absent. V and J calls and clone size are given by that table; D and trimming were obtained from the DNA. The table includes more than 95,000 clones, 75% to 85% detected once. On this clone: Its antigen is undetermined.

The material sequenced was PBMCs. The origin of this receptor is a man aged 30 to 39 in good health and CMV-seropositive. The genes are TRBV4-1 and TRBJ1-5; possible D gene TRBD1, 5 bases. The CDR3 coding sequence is TGCGCCAGCAGCCAAGGGGGCCAGACTAATCAGCCCCAGCATTTT. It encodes CASSQGGQTNQPQHF.